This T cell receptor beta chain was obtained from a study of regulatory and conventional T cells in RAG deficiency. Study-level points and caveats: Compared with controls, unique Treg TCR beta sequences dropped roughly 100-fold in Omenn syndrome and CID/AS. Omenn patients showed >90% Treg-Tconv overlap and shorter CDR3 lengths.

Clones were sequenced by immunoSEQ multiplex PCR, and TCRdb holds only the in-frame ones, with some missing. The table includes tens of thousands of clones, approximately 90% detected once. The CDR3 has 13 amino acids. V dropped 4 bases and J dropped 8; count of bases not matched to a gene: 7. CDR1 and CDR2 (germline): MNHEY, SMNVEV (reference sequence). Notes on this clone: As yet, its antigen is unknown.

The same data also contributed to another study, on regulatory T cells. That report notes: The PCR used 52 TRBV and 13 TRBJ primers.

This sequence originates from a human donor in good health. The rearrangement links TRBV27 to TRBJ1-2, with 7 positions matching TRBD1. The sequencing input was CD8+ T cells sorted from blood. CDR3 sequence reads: CASSSDAGGGYTF. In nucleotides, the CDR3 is TGTGCCAGCAGTTCGGACGCAGGGGGAGGCTACACCTTC.